This passage covers 21 T cell receptor beta chains from one sample sequenced in a study of spatial heterogeneity in lung cancer. Findings and caveats of the study: Expanded intratumoral alpha and beta TCR counts tracked tumor mutation counts.

These receptors are not linked to any known antigen. Via MiXCR, TCRdb re-called the 5' RACE reads, giving one row per CDR3 protein. The sample lists around 4,800 distinct CDR3 sequences; roughly 12% were seen once. Time point given: sample taken at primary tumor resection. This specimen was lung tumor tissue, taken at surgery. The receptors were sampled from a male donor with early-stage non-small cell lung cancer.

The V and J genes are TRBV12-3 or TRBV12-4 and TRBJ1-1; no reliable D call. Trimming shortened V by 5 bases and J by 0 bases, and 19 bases separated the two germline ends. This CDR3 region has 17 residues. The CDR3 spells CASSPTKERGMNTEAFF. In DNA form, the CDR3 reads TGTGCCAGCAGTCCCACAAAGGAACGGGGAATGAACACTGAAGCTTTCTTT.

The chain joins TRBV25-1 to TRBJ2-3; D unclear. Germline CDR1 is MGHDK and CDR2 is SYGVNS. Trimming cost V 9 bases and J 5 bases, with 3 bases left between them. The CDR3 runs to 9 residues. In DNA, the CDR3 is TGTGCCAGGGGAGATACGCAGTATTTT. Translated: CARGDTQYF.

By share of the sample, this clonotype is medium-sized. The CDR3, as DNA: TGTGCCACCAGAGGCGCTTTGGACAGCTACAATGAGCAGTTCTTC. Residues: CATRGALDSYNEQFF. The rearrangement links TRBV15 to TRBJ2-1; maybe TRBD1 (6 bases). Germline lookup yields CDR1 LNHNV and CDR2 YYDKDF (reference sequence). V was clipped by 6 bases and J by 3 bases, with 15 bases between them. The CDR3 is 15 amino acids.

The chain combines TRBV20-1 with TRBJ1-1; D might be TRBD1 (5 bases). V lost 0 bases to trimming and J lost 10 bases, with 12 bases between them. CDR1 is DFQATT, CDR2 SNEGSKA, per germline (reference sequence). The length of the CDR3 is 12 residues. CDR3 region: CSARESGYGAFF. In nucleotides, the CDR3 is TGCAGTGCTAGAGAATCAGGGTATGGAGCTTTCTTT.

This clonotype is labeled as medium-sized. The J gene is TRBJ2-5, the V gene TRBV6-1; maybe TRBD2 (5 bases). The ends were cut back, 5 bases at V and 4 bases at J, with 11 bases in the middle. The CDR3 contains 13 residues. CDR1 is MNHNS and CDR2 is SASEGT in the germline V gene. The CDR3 DNA reads TGTGCCAGCAGTATGTCGGGGAGAGAGACCCAGTACTTC. This sequence encodes CASSMSGRETQYF.

This chain joins TRBV20-1 and TRBJ2-3; 15 bases map to TRBD2. The ends lost 3 bases at V and 5 bases at J; junction bases unmatched: 15. This CDR3 has 19 residues. CDR1 DFQATT and CDR2 SNEGSKA come from the germline V gene (reference sequence). The CDR3 sequence: CSARGTQPGLAGGLDTQYF. CDR3 nucleotides: TGCAGTGCTAGGGGGACTCAACCGGGACTAGCGGGAGGACTAGATACGCAGTATTTT.

This clonotype was found many times. The chain uses TRBV5-1 and TRBJ2-5; no definite D call. Germline V gives CDR1 SGHRS, CDR2 YFSETQ. Trimming pared 0 bases from V and 5 bases from J, leaving 5 bases between. The CDR3 has 12 amino acids. The chain's CDR3 is CASSLAGETQYF. For the CDR3, the DNA is TGCGCCAGCAGCTTGGCCGGGGAGACCCAGTACTTC.

In its sample, this clonotype was seen many times. The rearrangement links TRBV2 to TRBJ1-5; D may be TRBD1 (6 bases). The V gene's germline CDR1 is SNHLY and CDR2 FYNNEI. The CDR3 is made up of 13 amino acids. V shed 6 bases and J shed 4 bases, with 10 bases lying between them. CDR3 region: CASRADRNQPQHF. The CDR3 DNA follows: TGTGCCAGCAGAGCCGACAGGAATCAGCCCCAGCATTTT.

The V gene is TRBV14, the J gene TRBJ2-3; 9 nucleotides agree with TRBD1. J lost 3 bases, V lost 2 bases, and 9 bases had no gene match. CDR3 length: 17 amino acids. The germline gives CDR1 SGHDN, CDR2 FVKESK. CDR3 in DNA: TGTGCCAGCAGCCAATGGGACAGGGAAGGTTGGACAGATACGCAGTATTTT. Its translation: CASSQWDREGWTDTQYF.

This clonotype came up a few times. CDR3 amino acids: CSVDAGEGTDTQYF. The CDR3 DNA sequence: TGCAGCGTTGATGCAGGGGAAGGCACAGATACGCAGTATTTT. The chain combines TRBV29-1 with TRBJ2-3; D might be TRBD1 (6 bases). V dropped 3 bases and J dropped 1 base, with 11 bases sitting between them. The germline V gene has CDR1 SQVTM and CDR2 ANQGSEA. This CDR3 is built from 14 residues.

The chain employs TRBV12-3 or TRBV12-4 and TRBJ1-2; a possible D gene is TRBD1 (6 bases). Deletions cut 2 bases from V and 7 bases from J, with 20 bases between. The CDR3 totals 16 residues. The CDR3 reads CASSLLTGHPDGGYTF. CDR3 bases: TGTGCCAGCAGTTTACTGACGGGACACCCAGATGGTGGCTACACCTTC.

This chain joins TRBV20-1 and TRBJ2-5; 9 bases are a match to TRBD1. Per the germline V gene, CDR1 is DFQATT and CDR2 is SNEGSKA (reference sequence). The length of the CDR3 is 14 residues. With V trimmed by 5 bases and J by 9 bases, 13 bases remained unmatched. CDR3 sequence (DNA): TGCAGTGCTGTCTCGGGACAGGGAGCTTTGGCCCAGTACTTC. Residues: CSAVSGQGALAQYF.

This clonotype was counted between two and nine times. The V and J genes are TRBV7-2 and TRBJ2-3; D remains ambiguous. V was clipped by 5 bases and J by 2 bases, with 5 bases between them. CDR3 length equals 12 residues. From germline, CDR1 is SGHTA and CDR2 FQGNSA. The CDR3 region has the DNA TGTGCCAGCAGCCCGAACACAGATACGCAGTATTTT. Translated: CASSPNTDTQYF. Full variable domain (outside the CDR3, taken from reference TRBV7-2 and TRBJ2-3): GAGVSQSPSNKVTEKGKDVELRCDPISGHTALYWYRQSLGQGLEFLIYFQGNSAPDKSGLPSDRFSAERTGGSVSTLTIQRTQQEDSAVYLCASSPNTDTQYFGPGTRLTVL.

J is TRBJ2-2 and V is TRBV6-2 or TRBV6-3, with a weak D call TRBD2 (6 bases). The CDR3 consists of 16 residues. In germline, CDR1 is MNHEY, CDR2 SVGEGT. V lost 8 bases and J lost 4, with 20 bases in between. CDR3 coding DNA: TGTGCCAGCGATTCCTTAGCGGCTACGTTCACCGGGGAGCTGTTTTTT. Translation gives CASDSLAATFTGELFF.

This clonotype was seen a few times. The V call is TRBV20-1, the J call TRBJ1-5, with TRBD1 as a possible D gene (6 bases). The CDR3 consists of 18 residues. CDR1 is DFQATT and CDR2 is SNEGSKA in the germline V gene (reference sequence). V lost 3 bases, J lost 5 bases, and 26 bases lay in between. CDR3 protein: CSARALEAGDPNYQPQHF. The CDR3 bases are TGCAGTGCTAGGGCACTCGAGGCAGGGGACCCGAATTATCAGCCCCAGCATTTT.

There are a few counts of this clonotype. This chain joins TRBV7-9 and TRBJ2-5; D might be TRBD1 or TRBD2, each matching 5 bases. Germline CDR1 reads SEHNR; CDR2 reads FQNEAQ (reference sequence). With 6 bases removed from V and 3 bases from J, the gap between germline ends came to 14 bases. There are 14 residues in the CDR3. The CDR3 sequence is CASRGRDLKETQYF. The CDR3 bases are TGTGCCAGCAGGGGACGGGACCTTAAAGAGACCCAGTACTTC.

The sample holds many counts of this clonotype. The chain couples TRBV9 to TRBJ1-6; a weak D match, TRBD1 (6 bases). CDR3 size: 17 residues. The V gene's germline CDR1 is SGDLS and CDR2 YYNGEE. V lost 2 bases and J 0 bases, leaving 12 bases between the germline ends. CDR3: CASSVDRKSSYNSPLHF. CDR3 coding DNA: TGTGCCAGCAGCGTCGACAGGAAGAGCTCCTATAATTCACCCCTCCACTTT.

In its sample, this clonotype was seen many times. The V gene is TRBV20-1, the J gene TRBJ1-1; D is undetermined. This CDR3 has 16 residues. Germline lookup yields CDR1 DFQATT and CDR2 SNEGSKA (reference sequence). Trimming pared 0 bases from V and 0 bases from J, leaving 14 bases between. CDR3 sequence reads: CSARDGGRIMNTEAFF. The CDR3 nucleotides read TGCAGTGCTAGAGATGGCGGTCGGATCATGAACACTGAAGCTTTCTTT.

This clonotype has ten or more counts. V and J are TRBV29-1 and TRBJ2-7; 7 bases are shared with TRBD2. CDR1 is SQVTM, CDR2 ANQGSEA, per germline. The CDR3 contains 14 residues. V lost 3 bases, J lost 0 bases, and 5 bases stayed unmatched. The CDR3 region is CSVDPRGDSYEQYF. The CDR3 coding sequence is TGCAGCGTTGACCCTCGGGGGGACTCCTACGAGCAGTACTTC.

As to this clonotype: The germline gene is not matched at one end of the junction; a read error may be the cause. This sequence joins TRBV4-1 and TRBJ2-1; D is unresolved. The germline V gene encodes CDR1 MGHRA and CDR2 YSYEKL. This CDR3 has 16 amino acids. The CDR3 here is CANSQDFSLSYNEQFF. The CDR3 nucleotides read TGCGCCAACAGCCAAGATTTTTCACTCTCCTACAATGAGCAGTTCTTC.

This clonotype is labeled as medium-sized (0.01 to 0.1%). The chain recombines TRBV29-1 with TRBJ2-5; TRBD2 might be the D (6 bases). The CDR3 is 14 residues long. The V gene lost 2 bases and the J gene lost 4 bases, with 14 bases spanning the gap. Per the germline V gene, CDR1 is SQVTM and CDR2 is ANQGSEA. The CDR3 is CSVETSSVGETQYF. The DNA of the CDR3 is TGCAGCGTTGAAACGTCTAGCGTCGGAGAGACCCAGTACTTC.